This T cell receptor beta chain appears in the sequencing data of a study of OX40 agonist ivuxolimab in advanced cancers. Study details: Subjects had a mean age of around 60 years, with a range of 23 to 79; about 83% were male.

Method: immunoSEQ multiplex PCR; TCRdb's copy keeps in-frame clones and lacks some. The data hold some 74,000 clones, with 75% to 95% observed a single time. Whole-study findings and limits: By week 6 at 0.1 to 3.0 mg/kg, blood CD4+ and CD8+ T cells had expanded clonally.

Turning to this clone: The antigen is not known.

The CDR3 runs 16 residues. Between the trimmed V and J ends, which lost 0 bases and 7 bases, there was a span of 19 bases. The V gene's germline CDR1 is GTSNPN and CDR2 SVGIG (reference sequence). The material sequenced was CD4+ or CD8+ T cells sorted from blood, taken in a trial of the OX40 agonist ivuxolimab. This receptor was taken from an adult with an advanced solid tumor such as melanoma, head and neck, liver or kidney cancer. V gene TRBV30 combines with J gene TRBJ1-5; D is perhaps TRBD1 (5 bases). CDR3 region: CAWSVPFGDHGQPQHF. CDR3 in DNA: TGTGCCTGGAGTGTCCCTTTCGGGGACCATGGCCAGCCCCAGCATTTT.